This TCR beta chain was captured by sequencing in a study of blood T cell repertoires in COVID-19. The wider study: The United States, Italy and Spain provided the acute and convalescent COVID-19 samples.

Original methodology: How many nucleated cells were present was estimated from reference gene primer amplification. Using immunoSEQ multiplex PCR, the repertoire was profiled, and TCRdb retains in-frame clones only, with some absent. From that table come the V and J calls and clone size; the DNA was used to work out D and trimming. The data contain some 150,000 clones, around 90% of them singletons. Germline CDR1 is ENHRY and CDR2 is SYGVKD. CDR3 length: 14 amino acids. Trimming stripped 3 bases from V and 7 bases from J, with 12 bases between. The sequenced material came from peripheral blood. This receptor was obtained from an older woman who had recovered from COVID-19. V usage is TRBV10-3 and J usage is TRBJ2-2; D is unresolved. The CDR3 loop reads CAISESEYLGELFF. The CDR3 DNA reads TGTGCCATCAGTGAATCTGAGTATCTCGGGGAGCTGTTTTTT.